Listed below are T cell receptor beta chains from one sample, sequenced in a study of beta chain features in type 1 diabetes. Repertoires were generated with immunoSEQ multiplex PCR, while TCRdb's copy carries only in-frame clones and drops some. The sample holds under 800,000 clones; roughly a sixth are singletons and the top ten take around 0.1%. Sequencing used naive CD4+ T cells from blood. The receptors stem from a young man in good health. Each CDR3 is given with its conserved first and last residue. D genes are given only for firm matches. Part of the rows lack a size; the others show once, few, many or a class for expanded clones.

V gene	clone size	J gene	D gene	CDR3 protein	CDR3 DNA
TRBV7-8	few	TRBJ2-3	NA	CASSLERVRTDTQYF	TGTGCCAGCAGCTTAGAGAGGGTCCGCACAGATACGCAGTATTTT
TRBV7-9	NA	TRBJ1-2	TRBD1	CASSPRGANGYTF	TGTGCCAGCAGCCCCAGGGGGGCGAATGGCTACACCTTC
TRBV4-2	NA	TRBJ1-6	NA	CASSQENSVQQGRFRNSPLHF	TGTGCCAGCAGCCAAGAGAACTCCGTTCAGCAGGGAAGGTTTCGGAATTCACCCCTCCACTTT
TRBV5-6	few	TRBJ1-1	NA	CASSFGWRRNTEAFF	TGTGCCAGCAGCTTCGGGTGGAGGAGGAACACTGAAGCTTTCTTT
TRBV28	NA	TRBJ2-4	NA	CASTLDIVKNIQYF	TGTGCCAGCACCCTAGACATCGTCAAAAACATTCAGTACTTC
TRBV7-2	few	TRBJ2-2	NA	CASSLGTVNTGELFF	TGTGCCAGCAGCTTAGGAACAGTGAACACCGGGGAGCTGTTTTTT
TRBV7-2	many	TRBJ2-7	NA	CASSAHYEQYF	TGTGCCAGCAGCGCCCACTACGAGCAGTACTTC
TRBV11-2	NA	TRBJ2-3	NA	CASSLGGGNTDTQYF	TGTGCCAGCAGCTTGGGTGGGGGGAACACAGATACGCAGTATTTT
TRBV6-4	NA	TRBJ2-5	NA	CASSLEAGKTQYF	TGTGCCAGCAGCCTAGAGGCGGGAAAGACCCAGTACTTC
TRBV25-1	few	TRBJ1-5	NA	CASSPPGSNQPQHF	TGTGCCAGCAGCCCCCCAGGGAGCAATCAGCCCCAGCATTTT
TRBV7-6	few	TRBJ1-5	NA	CASSLEEGRENSNQPQHF	TGTGCCAGCAGCTTAGAGGAAGGCAGGGAGAATAGCAATCAGCCCCAGCATTTT
TRBV9	NA	TRBJ2-7	NA	CASSVSPGEGYEQYF	TGTGCCAGCAGCGTAAGTCCGGGAGAGGGCTACGAGCAGTACTTC
TRBV4-3	NA	TRBJ2-7	TRBD1	CASSQDGQGGYEQYF	TGCGCCAGCAGCCAAGACGGACAGGGGGGCTACGAGCAGTACTTC
TRBV15	NA	TRBJ2-3	TRBD2	CATNRGGLSTDTQYF	TGTGCCACCAACCGGGGGGGACTGAGCACAGATACGCAGTATTTT
TRBV7-2	NA	TRBJ1-2	NA	CASSRNRAPDRSGYTF	TGTGCCAGCAGTCGTAACCGGGCCCCAGACCGCTCTGGCTACACCTTC
TRBV10-2	few	TRBJ2-7	TRBD2	CASRGAGGYEQYF	TGCGCCAGCAGGGGAGCGGGAGGTTACGAGCAGTACTTC
TRBV7-2	few	TRBJ2-7	NA	CASRTVGRGADRIYEQYF	TGTGCCAGCAGGACGGTGGGACGAGGGGCGGATCGTATCTACGAGCAGTACTTC
TRBV18	few	TRBJ2-1	NA	CASSPPRRPYNEQFF	TGTGCCAGCTCACCACCTCGCCGGCCATACAATGAGCAGTTCTTC
TRBV7-2	NA	TRBJ2-3	NA	CASSPRRVGTDTQYF	TGTGCCAGCAGCCCCCGGAGGGTCGGCACAGATACGCAGTATTTT
TRBV4-1	NA	TRBJ1-4	NA	CASSQDVGGLNEKLFF	TGCGCCAGCAGCCAAGATGTGGGAGGCCTTAATGAAAAACTGTTTTTT
TRBV7-2	few	TRBJ2-7	NA	CASSNRVSYEQYF	TGTGCCAGCAGCAACAGGGTCTCCTACGAGCAGTACTTC
TRBV7-9	NA	TRBJ1-1	NA	CASSLARGMGTEAFF	TGTGCCAGCAGCTTGGCTAGGGGAATGGGCACTGAAGCTTTCTTT
TRBV2	few	TRBJ2-4	TRBD2	CASSYSRTSGRAKIQYF	TGTGCCAGCTCGTACTCTCGGACTAGCGGGAGGGCTAAAATTCAGTACTTC
TRBV25-1	many	TRBJ2-7	TRBD1	CASRGLGTGHYEQYF	TGTGCCAGCAGGGGGTTGGGGACAGGGCACTACGAGCAGTACTTC
TRBV7-2	NA	TRBJ2-4	NA	CASSLVGAPAIQYF	TGTGCCAGCAGCTTAGTCGGGGCGCCGGCCATTCAGTACTTC
TRBV9	NA	TRBJ1-6	NA	CASSVEPNRKNSPLHF	TGTGCCAGCAGCGTAGAGCCGAACAGAAAAAATTCACCCCTCCACTTT
TRBV9	few	TRBJ1-5	TRBD1	CASSLQGVQGEPQHF	TGTGCCAGCAGCCTCCAAGGCGTCCAGGGGGAGCCCCAGCATTTT
TRBV29-1	NA	TRBJ2-3	NA	CSVGGAGRTDTQYF	TGCAGCGTTGGGGGGGCCGGGAGAACAGATACGCAGTATTTT
TRBV9	NA	TRBJ2-1	NA	CASSVDAHGEDEQFF	TGTGCCAGCAGCGTAGATGCCCACGGGGAGGATGAGCAGTTCTTC
TRBV5-1	NA	TRBJ1-3	NA	CASSVETSGNTIYF	TGCGCCAGCAGCGTTGAGACCTCTGGAAACACCATATATTTT
TRBV9	NA	TRBJ2-3	TRBD2	CASSVVSGRARNTQYF	TGTGCCAGCAGCGTAGTTAGCGGGAGGGCCAGAAATACGCAGTATTTT
TRBV7-2	few	TRBJ2-5	NA	CASSLRGDKETQYF	TGTGCCAGCAGCTTAAGGGGGGACAAAGAGACCCAGTACTTC
TRBV7-3	few	TRBJ2-1	NA	CASSFYRGGEQFF	TGTGCCAGCAGCTTTTACAGGGGAGGTGAGCAGTTCTTC
TRBV7-9	NA	TRBJ1-4	NA	CASSLGGDEKLFF	TGTGCCAGCAGCTTAGGAGGCGATGAAAAACTGTTTTTT
TRBV7-2	NA	TRBJ2-4	NA	CASSLVWQAVLAKNIQYF	TGTGCCAGCAGCTTAGTATGGCAGGCGGTCTTAGCCAAAAACATTCAGTACTTC